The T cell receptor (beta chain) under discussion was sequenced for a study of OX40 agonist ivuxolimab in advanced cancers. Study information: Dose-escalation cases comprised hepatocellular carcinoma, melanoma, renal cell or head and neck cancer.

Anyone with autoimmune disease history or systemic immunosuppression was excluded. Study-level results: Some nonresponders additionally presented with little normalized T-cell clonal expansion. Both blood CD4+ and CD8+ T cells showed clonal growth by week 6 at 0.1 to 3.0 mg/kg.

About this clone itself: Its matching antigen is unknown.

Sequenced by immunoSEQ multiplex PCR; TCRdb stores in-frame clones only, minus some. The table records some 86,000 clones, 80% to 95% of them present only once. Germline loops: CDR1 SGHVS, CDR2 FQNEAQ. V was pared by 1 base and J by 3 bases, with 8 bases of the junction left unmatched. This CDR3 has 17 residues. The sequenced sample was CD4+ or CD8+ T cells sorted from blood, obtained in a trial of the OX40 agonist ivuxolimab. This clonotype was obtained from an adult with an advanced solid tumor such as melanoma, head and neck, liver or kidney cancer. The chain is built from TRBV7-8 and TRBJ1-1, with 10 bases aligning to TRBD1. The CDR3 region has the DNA TGTGCCAGCAGCTTAGGGTGGACAGGGGGTTATTACACTGAAGCTTTCTTT. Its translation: CASSLGWTGGYYTEAFF.